The 29 T cell receptor beta chains presented below share a single source sample, sequenced in a study of shared clonotypes between healthy human individuals. TCRdb's copy holds only in-frame clones and misses some; the assay was immunoSEQ multiplex PCR. The sample contains approximately 640,000 clones, about two thirds of which appear only once. Sequencing was carried out using memory CD4+ T cells sorted from blood. Subset noted: CD45RA-negative fraction. All receptors derive from a woman aged 30 to 39 in good health.

The chain carries TRBV11-3 and TRBJ1-1, with D tentatively TRBD1 (6 bases). Trimming left V 4 bases short and J 11 bases short, with 11 bases between. CDR1 SGHNT and CDR2 YENEEA come from the germline V gene. This CDR3 spans 11 amino acids. This chain's CDR3 is CASSSGQSAFF. CDR3 DNA sequence: TGTGCCAGCAGCTCCGGACAGAGCGCTTTCTTT.

Comment on this clone: One end of the junction varies from germline; a read error may be responsible. This rearrangement joins TRBV6-1 to TRBJ2-5; D remains unclear. Per the germline V gene, CDR1 is MNHNS and CDR2 is SASEGT. The CDR3 sequence is 15 residues long. CDR3 protein: CASSEGFGFQETQYF. The CDR3 DNA is TGTGCTAGCAGCGAAGGGTTCGGTTTTCAAGAGACCCAGTACTTC.

This sequence joins TRBV6-5 and TRBJ2-5, with a possible D match to TRBD1 (5 bases). The CDR3 extends over 16 amino acids. Germline V lookup: CDR1 MNHEY, CDR2 SVGAGI. V lost 2 bases and J 1 base, leaving 14 bases between the germline ends. Written as DNA, the CDR3 is TGTGCCAGCAGTTACGGGGTGGGTGGGGCCCAAGAGACCCAGTACTTC. It translates to CASSYGVGGAQETQYF.

This clone was recorded only once. The chain carries TRBV9 and TRBJ2-2; D is ambiguous. V was cut by 1 base and J by 3 bases, with 7 bases left in between. This CDR3 has 14 residues. The germline gives CDR1 SGDLS, CDR2 YYNGEE. The CDR3 reads CASSVLWDTGELFF. CDR3 sequence (DNA): TGTGCCAGCAGCGTATTATGGGACACCGGGGAGCTGTTTTTT. The full variable domain, in which reference TRBV9 and TRBJ2-2 provide the parts outside the CDR3, is DSGVTQTPKHLITATGQRVTLRCSPRSGDLSVYWYQQSLDQGLQFLIQYYNGEERAKGNILERFSAQQFPDLHSELNLSSLELGDSALYFCASSVLWDTGELFFGEGSRLTVL.

The chain is built from TRBV6-5 and TRBJ2-5; D gene unclear. V was shortened by 0 bases and J by 4 bases, with 6 bases between the two germline ends. Germline CDR1 and CDR2: MNHEY and SVGAGI. This CDR3 is 13 amino acids long. The CDR3 is CASSYSVRETQYF. CDR3 DNA: TGTGCCAGCAGTTACTCGGTTCGAGAGACCCAGTACTTC.

The J gene is TRBJ2-7, the V gene TRBV28, with no clear D. Between the trimmed V and J ends, which lost 7 bases and 6 bases, there was a span of 16 bases. Germline loops: CDR1 MDHEN, CDR2 SYDVKM. This CDR3 has 13 amino acids. CDR3 nucleotides: TGTGCCAGCATCGAAGGTACCGATTCCGAGCAGTACTTC. This translates into CASIEGTDSEQYF.

This clone showed up just a few times. The J gene is TRBJ2-2, the V gene TRBV30, with unresolved D. The germline gives CDR1 GTSNPN, CDR2 SVGIG (reference sequence). The length of the CDR3 is 14 residues. Between the trimmed V and J ends, which lost 0 bases and 8 bases, there was a span of 13 bases. The CDR3 DNA follows: TGTGCCTGGAGTGTAAATCGTCTGGTGGGGGAGCTGTTTTTT. It yields the protein CAWSVNRLVGELFF.

The chain recombines TRBV6-5 with TRBJ2-5, with TRBD2 matching 7 bases. CDR1 and CDR2 (germline): MNHEY, SVGAGI. The CDR3 loop spans 14 amino acids. Trimming at V came to 6 bases and at J to 5 bases, leaving 9 bases not matched to a gene. CDR3 bases: TGTGCCAGCAGGAATCGGGGGGATCGTGAGACCCAGTACTTC. As protein: CASRNRGDRETQYF.

This clone occurred many times. This chain joins TRBV7-3 and TRBJ2-7; 8 nucleotides agree with TRBD1. Germline V CDR1 and CDR2: SGHTA, FQGTGA. The CDR3 is made up of 14 amino acids. The trim removed 2 bases at V and 5 bases at J, leaving 5 bases unmatched. CDR3 in amino acids: CASSLGQGSNEQYF. CDR3 DNA sequence: TGTGCCAGCAGCTTAGGACAGGGAAGCAACGAGCAGTACTTC.

V gene TRBV28 combines with J gene TRBJ1-1; possible D gene TRBD1, 5 bases. V lost 5 bases to trimming and J lost 4 bases, with 8 bases between them. Germline assignment: CDR1 MDHEN and CDR2 SYDVKM. The CDR3 has 12 amino acids. CDR3 region: CASSRQSTEAFF. In DNA form, the CDR3 reads TGTGCCAGCAGTAGACAGTCCACTGAAGCTTTCTTT.

V gene TRBV6-5 combines with J gene TRBJ1-1; a weak D match, TRBD1 (6 bases). V was cut by 4 bases and J by 4 bases, with 19 bases left in between. Germline assignment: CDR1 MNHEY and CDR2 SVGAGI. The CDR3 covers 16 residues. Here the CDR3 reads CASSSGASQGITEAFF. The DNA of the CDR3 is TGTGCCAGCAGTTCAGGGGCCAGTCAAGGGATCACTGAAGCTTTCTTT.

The chain uses TRBV7-9 and TRBJ1-2, with D unclear. This CDR3 region has 15 residues. The V end was cut by 2 bases, the J end by 0 bases, with 10 bases between. Germline V lookup: CDR1 SEHNR, CDR2 FQNEAQ (reference sequence). DNA for the CDR3: TGTGCCAGCAGCTTACGCGACACAGCTAACTATGGCTACACCTTC. Its protein product is CASSLRDTANYGYTF.

The chain couples TRBV28 to TRBJ2-7; D is unresolved. Germline CDR1 MDHEN, CDR2 SYDVKM. V was cut by 1 base and J by 0 bases, with 16 bases left in between. The CDR3 covers 17 residues. CDR3 sequence: CASSLYVAPKGSYEQYF. In DNA, the CDR3 is TGTGCCAGCAGTTTATACGTCGCCCCTAAGGGCTCCTACGAGCAGTACTTC. Full variable domain (remainder filled in from reference TRBV28 and TRBJ2-7): DVKVTQSSRYLVKRTGEKVFLECVQDMDHENMFWYRQDPGLGLRLIYFSYDVKMKEKGDIPEGYSVSREKKERFSLILESASTNQTSMYLCASSLYVAPKGSYEQYFGPGTRLTVT.

About this clone itself: Other DNA sequences in the same sample also yield this CDR3. The gene calls are TRBV28 and TRBJ2-3; no reliable D call. Per the germline V gene, CDR1 is MDHEN and CDR2 is SYDVKM. CDR3 size: 10 residues. Trimming removed 6 bases from V and 6 bases from J, with 4 bases in between. The CDR3 nucleotides read TGTGCCAGCAGAAGGGATACGCAGTATTTT. Its protein is CASRRDTQYF.

This clone has only a few counts. The V and J genes are TRBV6-5 and TRBJ2-2; D may be TRBD1 (6 bases). The CDR3 is 14 residues long. V was cut by 10 bases and J by 2 bases, with 14 bases left in between. CDR1 is MNHEY and CDR2 is SVGAGI in the germline V gene. The chain's CDR3 is CATQGTVNTGELFF. The CDR3 nucleotides are TGTGCCACCCAGGGGACGGTAAACACCGGGGAGCTGTTTTTT.

The count of this clone is one. The genes are TRBV28 and TRBJ1-2; D is possibly TRBD1 (6 bases). V lost 4 bases to trimming and J lost 3 bases, with 15 bases between them. In germline, CDR1 is MDHEN, CDR2 SYDVKM. The CDR3 length is 15 residues. The CDR3 sequence is CASSSPGGAYYGYTF. In nucleotides, the CDR3 is TGTGCCAGCAGTTCCCCCGGGGGCGCGTACTATGGCTACACCTTC.

The rearrangement joins TRBV5-1 to TRBJ1-1, with no clear D. The CDR3 runs to 14 residues. Trimming left V 1 base short and J 0 bases short, with 7 bases between. The germline gives CDR1 SGHRS, CDR2 YFSETQ. This CDR3 reads CASSLPSMNTEAFF. CDR3 sequence (DNA): TGCGCCAGCAGCTTGCCATCCATGAACACTGAAGCTTTCTTT.

The chain recombines TRBV11-2 with TRBJ2-1; TRBD2 aligns across 13 bases. The germline CDR1 and CDR2 sequences are SGHAT and FQNNGV. V shed 6 bases, J shed 7 bases, and the junction held 3 bases outside the gene matches. This CDR3 has 14 amino acids. CDR3 region: CASRGLAGDNEQFF. CDR3 nucleotide sequence: TGTGCCAGCAGAGGACTAGCGGGAGATAATGAGCAGTTCTTC.

The genes are TRBV11-2 and TRBJ2-2, with 7 bases that match TRBD2. Germline-derived CDR1 and CDR2 are SGHAT and FQNNGV. The CDR3 covers 16 residues. V dropped 1 base and J dropped 3; count of bases not matched to a gene: 5. CDR3 coding DNA: TGTGCCAGCAGCTTAGCGGGCGGGGGTTACACCGGGGAGCTGTTTTTT. Translation gives CASSLAGGGYTGELFF.

V is TRBV11-2 and J is TRBJ1-3; D is ambiguous. V dropped 1 base and J dropped 8 bases, with 6 bases sitting between them. The germline gives CDR1 SGHAT, CDR2 FQNNGV. The CDR3 sequence is 12 residues long. The CDR3 nucleotides are TGTGCCAGCAGCTTAGCCGGGGACACCATATATTTT. Protein product: CASSLAGDTIYF.

The genes are TRBV7-2 and TRBJ2-7, with TRBD2 as a possible D gene (6 bases). From germline, CDR1 is SGHTA and CDR2 FQGNSA. V was clipped by 1 base and J by 6 bases, with 10 bases between them. The CDR3 consists of 13 residues. CDR3 nucleotides: TGTGCCAGCAGCTTAGTACTAGCTGGCGAGCAGTACTTC. Protein: CASSLVLAGEQYF.

V and J are TRBV6-1 and TRBJ2-1, with 11 nucleotides matching TRBD2. The junction had 9 bases not matched to a gene; V was cut back by 4 bases and J by 7 bases. CDR1 and CDR2 from the germline V gene are MNHNS and SASEGT. The CDR3 is 16 residues long. This CDR3 is CASSGNIAGGFNEQFF. The DNA for the CDR3 is TGTGCCAGCAGTGGGAATATAGCGGGAGGGTTTAATGAGCAGTTCTTC.

The V gene is TRBV10-1, the J gene TRBJ2-1, with 7 bases that match TRBD2. Per germline, CDR1 WNHNN and CDR2 SYGVQD (reference sequence). V lost 9 bases to trimming and J lost 6 bases; unmatched junction nucleotides: 14. The CDR3 covers 15 residues. The CDR3 region is CASSDSGTIINEQFF. The CDR3 DNA is TGCGCCAGTTCGGACTCCGGGACTATTATCAATGAGCAGTTCTTC.

This clone was seen a few times. This sequence joins TRBV19 and TRBJ2-5; D perhaps matches TRBD2 (6 bases). V lost 5 bases, J lost 1 base, and 11 bases lay in between. Germline CDR1 and CDR2: LNHDA and SQIVND (reference sequence). The CDR3 length is 14 residues. CDR3 nucleotides: TGTGCCAGTAGTCCGGGAGCCAGCCAAGAGACCCAGTACTTC. It encodes CASSPGASQETQYF.

The chain joins TRBV7-2 to TRBJ1-2, with 7 bases matching TRBD1. CDR3 length: 14 residues. V shed 8 bases and J 4 bases; nucleotides not matched to a gene: 10. Germline lookup yields CDR1 SGHTA and CDR2 FQGNSA. CDR3 sequence: CASSQPTGVYGYTF. As DNA, the CDR3 is TGTGCCAGCTCCCAACCCACAGGGGTCTATGGCTACACCTTC.

This chain uses TRBV30 with TRBJ2-7; D tentatively reads TRBD1 or TRBD2 (5 bases each). The ends were cut back, 0 bases at V and 2 bases at J, with 11 bases in the middle. This CDR3 contains 14 residues. Per germline, CDR1 GTSNPN and CDR2 SVGIG (reference sequence). The CDR3 protein is CAWSVGVGTYEQYF. DNA of the CDR3: TGTGCCTGGAGTGTGGGGGTAGGGACCTACGAGCAGTACTTC.

Turning to this clone: Within the sample, other DNA sequences also encode this same CDR3. This sequence joins TRBV18 and TRBJ2-7, with D unresolved. Per the germline V gene, CDR1 is KGHSH and CDR2 is LQKENI. The CDR3 sequence is 12 residues long. The ends were cut back, 2 bases at V and 4 bases at J, with 6 bases in the middle. This CDR3 reads CASSPSLYEQYF. CDR3 DNA: TGTGCCAGCTCACCAAGTCTATACGAGCAGTACTTC.

V is TRBV11-2 and J is TRBJ2-7; D is unclear. CDR3 length: 14 amino acids. V lost 1 base and J 0 bases, leaving 7 bases between the germline ends. Looked up from germline, CDR1 is SGHAT and CDR2 is FQNNGV. The CDR3 region has the DNA TGTGCCAGCAGCTTAGGCCCTAACTCCTACGAGCAGTACTTC. This sequence encodes CASSLGPNSYEQYF. Variable domain in full (rest from reference TRBV11-2 and TRBJ2-7): EAGVAQSPRYKIIEKRQSVAFWCNPISGHATLYWYQQILGQGPKLLIQFQNNGVVDDSQLPKDRFSAERLKGVDSTLKIQPAKLEDSAVYLCASSLGPNSYEQYFGPGTRLTVT.

Only one count was recorded for this clone. V is TRBV28 and J is TRBJ2-2, with TRBD1 identical over 7 bases. With 6 bases clipped from V and 4 bases from J, the junction kept 5 bases outside the gene matches. This CDR3 spans 14 amino acids. Germline lookup yields CDR1 MDHEN and CDR2 SYDVKM. CDR3 protein: CASRGQLGTGELFF. In nucleotides, the CDR3 is TGTGCCAGCAGGGGACAGTTGGGCACCGGGGAGCTGTTTTTT.